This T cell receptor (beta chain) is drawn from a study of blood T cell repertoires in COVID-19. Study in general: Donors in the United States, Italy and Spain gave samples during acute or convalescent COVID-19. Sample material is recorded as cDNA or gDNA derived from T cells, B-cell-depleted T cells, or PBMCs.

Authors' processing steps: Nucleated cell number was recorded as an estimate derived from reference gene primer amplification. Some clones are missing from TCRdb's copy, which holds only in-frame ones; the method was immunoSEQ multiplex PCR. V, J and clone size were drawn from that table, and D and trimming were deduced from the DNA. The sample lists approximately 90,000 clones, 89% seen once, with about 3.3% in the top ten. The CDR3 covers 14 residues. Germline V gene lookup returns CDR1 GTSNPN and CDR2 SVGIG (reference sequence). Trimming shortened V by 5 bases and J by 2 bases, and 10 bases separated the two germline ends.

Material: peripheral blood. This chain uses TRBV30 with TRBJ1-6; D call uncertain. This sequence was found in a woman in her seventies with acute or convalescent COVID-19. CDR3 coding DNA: TGTGCCTGGGAGCTGGGAGCCTATAATTCACCCCTCCACTTT. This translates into CAWELGAYNSPLHF.